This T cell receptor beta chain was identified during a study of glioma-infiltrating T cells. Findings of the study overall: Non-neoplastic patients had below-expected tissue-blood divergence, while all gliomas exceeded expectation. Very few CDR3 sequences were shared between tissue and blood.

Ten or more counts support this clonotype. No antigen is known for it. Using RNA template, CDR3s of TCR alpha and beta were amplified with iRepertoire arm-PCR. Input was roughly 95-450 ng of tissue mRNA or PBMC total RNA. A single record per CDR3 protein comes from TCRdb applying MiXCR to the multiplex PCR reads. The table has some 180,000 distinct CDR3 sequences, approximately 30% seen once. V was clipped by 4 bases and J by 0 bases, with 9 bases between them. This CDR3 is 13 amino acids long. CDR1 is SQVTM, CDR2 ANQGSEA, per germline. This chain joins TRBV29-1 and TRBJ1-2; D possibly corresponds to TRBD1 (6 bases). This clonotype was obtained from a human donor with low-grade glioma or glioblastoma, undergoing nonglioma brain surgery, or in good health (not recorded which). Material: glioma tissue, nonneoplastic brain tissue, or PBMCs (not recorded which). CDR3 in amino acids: CSVAAGANYGYTF. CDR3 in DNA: TGCAGCGTTGCGGCAGGGGCTAACTATGGCTACACCTTC. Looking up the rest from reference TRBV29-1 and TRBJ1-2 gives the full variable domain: SAVISQKPSRDICQRGTSLTIQCQVDSQVTMMFWYRQQPGQSLTLIATANQGSEATYESGFVIDKFPISRPNLTFSTLTVSNMSPEDSSIYLCSVAAGANYGYTFGSGTRLTVV.